This TCR beta chain was identified during a study of T cell repertoires in cytomegalovirus infection. Study results and limitations: HLA-C-restricted, CMV-specific TCR beta clonotypes were dominant ex vivo.

Note on this clonotype: Its specificity is unknown.

TCRdb reprocessed the reads via MiXCR and lists one record per CDR3 protein. The sample holds about 100,000 distinct CDR3 sequences, about 22% seen once. CDR3 length equals 14 residues. J gave up 2 bases and V 7 bases, and 4 bases lay outside the gene matches. The rearrangement uses TRBV12-3 or TRBV12-4 and TRBJ2-3; 9 bases are shared with TRBD2. The specimen was CD8+ T cells from PBMCs. This receptor was identified in a human donor in good health (CMV status not recorded). Some clones in this sample may be carry-over from other donors' samples. The CDR3 protein is CASTQRGATDTQYF. CDR3 nucleotide sequence: TGTGCCAGCACCCAGCGGGGGGCCACAGATACGCAGTATTTT.